The text below deals with one T cell receptor (beta chain). Its recognized antigen is unknown. Base qualities are not provided; no much larger clone lies one nucleotide away. Taken from cysteine to phenylalanine, the CDR3 has 15 residues. CDR3 DNA only is kept here, 45 bases in frame from base 1. Via the germline V gene, CDR1 is SGHDT and CDR2 YYEEEE. V sheds 5 bases and J sheds 1 base, leaving 15 bases between their ends. This record comes from a study of cytomegalovirus exposure and HLA in healthy donors (dated by TCRdb to 2016 to 2017). In the study overall: According to an earlier analysis of 587 of the donors, about 179 million T cells yielded some 120 million unique TCR beta sequences and 276 Gb of sequence data. The study aimed to test whether signatures of past pathogen exposure could be identified by cataloging public T cell receptors. All discovery cohort repertoires had been generated using a single sequencing platform. To predict cytomegalovirus infection status, the study combined high-throughput TCR immunosequencing, statistical association of individual TCRs with disease status, and machine learning. On average, roughly 240,000 unique TCR beta nucleotide sequences were sequenced per donor among fewer than 500 genotyped donors of the cohort, with 15% to 20% of those sequences being non-productive. The study profiled the T cell repertoires of under 850 subjects by immunosequencing and related them to cytomegalovirus serostatus. A separate validation cohort of roughly 110 different subjects was used in addition to the approximately 610-subject first cohort. An early release that covered fewer than 750 HLA-typed donors contained approximately 320 gigabases of sequencing data and 85 million to 100 million unique TCR sequences. In a later analysis, previously published TCR beta repertoires from 666 donors were re-analyzed and high-resolution HLA genotyping was added so that TCR occurrence patterns could be studied. Donor age, sex, ethnicity and CMV serostatus were compiled alongside the repertoire data. Rather than drawing on any new phenotypic data, the later analysis identified candidate immune exposures from TCR beta sequences and the way those sequences occurred across donors. HLA typing covered class I and class II loci at four-digit resolution. Typing coverage differed by locus: A, B, C, DRB1 and DQB1 were typed in roughly 620-630 donors, DQA1 in about 510, DPA1 in 600 to 610, and DPB1 in about 450. An earlier analysis of around 640 of the donors used high-throughput TCR beta sequencing to judge whether each TCR beta V gene segment behaved as functional or pseudogenic. A handful of DR-DQ haplotypes were handled as single units for association and clustering because linkage in the cohort was strong. In a later genetic analysis, genome-wide SNP genotypes for about three fifths of the roughly 670 donors were used, and that subset was treated as a discovery cohort. Of the 398 genotyped donors, approximately 81% were placed in the genetic ancestry cluster associated with self-reported Caucasian donors.

The cohort consisted of 666 healthy bone marrow donors. At the time of sampling, every cohort member was nominally healthy, though immune exposures that went unrecorded were likely present. The donor tested CMV seronegative, placing the donor among the approximately 400 seronegative members of the cohort. A peripheral blood sample was provided by each donor, and peripheral blood mononuclear cells were used for TCR beta sequencing. Genomic DNA extraction from the blood cell samples was performed with the Qiagen DNeasy Blood Extraction Kit. To prepare the library, the immunoSEQ multiplex PCR assay was applied. For the multiplex PCR, a mixture combining 60 forward primers for TCR Vbeta segments and 13 reverse primers for TCR Jbeta segments was used. The CDR3 region of rearranged TCR beta genes was amplified from genomic DNA with a multiplex PCR assay. On the Illumina HiSeq System, the amplified TCR beta libraries were sequenced as 87-base-pair reads. As for the original processing: A later analysis counted tens of millions of unique TCR beta chains across the 650 to 700 repertoires, and some 12 million of these chains were shared by at least two donors. To remove PCR and sequencing errors, raw reads were error-corrected and collapsed into unique sequences using a nearest-neighbor algorithm that merged closely related sequences. CDR3 sequences were aligned to IMGT reference sequences to assign V, D and J gene segments. For a sequence to be retained, at least a six-nucleotide match to both a V gene segment and a J gene segment was required. A rearrangement counted as productive if the CDR3 had no stop codons and remained in frame with V and J, and every other rearrangement counted as non-productive. Following IMGT convention, CDR3 was defined as the stretch from the second conserved V-encoded cysteine to the conserved J-encoded phenylalanine. In an earlier analysis of more than 550 of the donors, sequences lacking an unambiguous match to a single V gene segment were excluded. In an earlier analysis of several hundred of the donors, V segments were called functional above 56.7% productive rearrangements and were called segregating when the between-donor standard deviation exceeded 5%. A statistical classification framework was built for diagnosing cytomegalovirus status from the catalog of TCR beta chain sequences. V and J gene assignment, in a later analysis, came from comparing TCR nucleotide sequences with IMGT/GENE-DB human TR gene sequences. The TCRdist pipeline was used in a later analysis to assign CDR3 sequences and most-parsimonious VDJ recombination scenarios. In a later analysis, each TCR beta chain was defined by its CDR3 amino acid sequence together with its V-gene family, and reads lacking a unique V-gene family were excluded. A later analysis removed roughly 590 highly shared, low-generation-probability nucleotide sequences to deal with suspected cross-contamination and a sequencing artifact. For each public chain, a later analysis derived a clonal expansion index from normalized ranks of inferred template counts within each repertoire. Generation probabilities in a later analysis came from a VDJ recombination model fitted to out-of-frame rearrangements, and those results were checked against IGoR. Hypergeometric tests were used in a later analysis to score TCR-TCR, TCR-HLA and TCR-CMV co-occurrence, with a repertoire-size bias correction applied to the TCR pairs. A later analysis estimated false discovery rates by permuting HLA or CMV assignments 20 times. A later analysis grouped co-occurring TCRs with DBSCAN, adding TCRdist sequence similarity when clustering within HLA-allele-positive subsets. For co-occurrence clustering, repertoires with fewer than 30,000 or more than 120,000 public chains were excluded, along with four to six repertoires with anomalous nucleotide sharing. The table comes from immuneACCESS by way of TCRdb, which keeps in-frame sequences with V and J called. Part of the clones is missing from these tables; in studies checked, under half for an unresolved V gene and the rest for unknown reasons. V and J calls and clone size are those listed in that table; D and trimming were worked out from the DNA. For this sample the table gives some 130,000 clones, of which roughly 80% were detected only once. The ten largest clones represent over 2.5% of the sample.

What the research found in general, with its limitations: According to a later analysis, TCR association rates differed among HLA loci, with DRB1 alleles showing the most associated TCRs and HLA-C alleles showing the fewest. According to a later genetic analysis, donors in an Asian-associated ancestry cluster had fewer N-insertions in productive TCRs than the approximately 630-donor mean. The sequencing pipeline was judged likely to have produced a cluster of highly shared sequence variants as a technical artifact. At a false discovery rate of 0.05, a later analysis linked about 17,000 TCR beta sequences to specific HLA alleles. CMV serostatus was the only immune exposure information available for the cohort. Roughly uniform sequencing depth across donors was assumed in presence/absence analyses, although this assumption may not hold. Because counts were too low, seventeen rarely observed V segments, including chromosome 9 orphons, were left out of the earlier analysis of several hundred of the donors. An association between a missense DCLRE1C variant and V-gene and J-gene trimming of TCR beta chains was found in a later genetic analysis and replicated in an independent cohort. While some public TCRs were present in many individuals, most TCR sequences turned up only very rarely across donors. Correlated functional status among segregating V segments might reflect linkage disequilibrium, but an unknown experimental factor could not be ruled out. In a later analysis, most CMV-associated TCR beta chains were found to appear HLA-restricted, with HLA associations seemingly driven largely by CMV exposure. Three of the identified cytomegalovirus-associated TCR beta chains were confirmed in vitro to be specific for cytomegalovirus antigens. The 87-base-pair reads could not distinguish some IMGT-functional V segments, including TRBV6-2 and TRBV6-3, so those segments were excluded. Several of the top co-occurrence clusters appeared to be linked to parvovirus B19, influenza, CMV and Epstein-Barr virus, according to a later analysis. Because some donors lacked HLA typing at each locus, the association tests relied only on the typed subset. According to the authors, the approach could potentially be generalized to other disease states and immunological phenotypes. In a later analysis, HLA-associated TCR beta chains showed more clonal expansion and lower generation probabilities than non-associated chains that were equally common. The classifier was reported to diagnose cytomegalovirus status with high specificity and sensitivity in both the original and validation cohorts. In the study, about 150 TCR beta chains were listed as associated with cytomegalovirus. A further reported finding was that TCR beta sequences accurately predicted the HLA-A and HLA-B alleles for most subjects in the first cohort. An earlier analysis of 587 of the donors showed that most TCR beta V segments appeared in productive rearrangements either about 90% or about 30% of the time, which broadly matched IMGT annotations. In this cohort, only TCR beta chains were sequenced, and detectable features were limited by the absence of alpha or paired-chain data. When HLA alleles, especially DR and DQ, strongly co-occurred, attributing TCR associations to individual alleles was difficult.

The source of this sequence is a male donor in good health and CMV-seronegative. The sequence joins TRBV5-6 to TRBJ1-1; no D gene can be assigned with confidence. Input material: PBMCs. Read as DNA, the sequence is TGTGCCAGCAGGCGTTGGCGACGGGAGAACACTGAAGCTTTCTTT. This is translated as CASRRWRRENTEAFF.